Presented here are 19 T cell receptor beta chains from one specimen sequenced in a study of blood T cell repertoires in COVID-19. TCRdb's table, derived via immunoSEQ multiplex PCR, lists solely in-frame clones and lacks some. The profile covers approximately 71,000 clones, with over 65% appearing a single time and about 25% taken by the ten largest. The material sequenced was peripheral blood. These receptor sequences come from a human donor in a cohort sampled during active COVID-19.

The chain joins TRBV3-1 (or the pseudogene TRBV3-2) to TRBJ2-3, with 8 positions matching TRBD1. The V segment lost 4 bases and the J segment 5 bases; nucleotides outside the gene matches: 5. The CDR3 is made up of 14 amino acids. CDR1 is LGHDT and CDR2 is YNNKEL in the germline V gene (reference sequence). The CDR3 region has the DNA TGTGCCAGCAGCCTGACAGGGGCCGGAGATACGCAGTATTTT. Translated: CASSLTGAGDTQYF.

V usage is TRBV20-1 and J usage is TRBJ1-4; D might be TRBD1 (5 bases). Germline lookup yields CDR1 DFQATT and CDR2 SNEGSKA (reference sequence). Trimming pared 3 bases from V and 8 bases from J, leaving 13 bases between. The CDR3 length is 13 residues. This CDR3 reads CSASGLGGEKLFF. The DNA for the CDR3 is TGCAGTGCTAGTGGACTGGGGGGAGAAAAACTGTTTTTT.

This chain uses TRBV18 with TRBJ2-3, with 9 bases fitting TRBD2. The CDR3 runs to 15 residues. Germline CDR1 is KGHSH and CDR2 is LQKENI. V lost 8 bases to trimming and J lost 4 bases; unmatched junction nucleotides: 10. The CDR3 loop is CASAPSGGRADTQYF. In nucleotides, the CDR3 is TGTGCCAGCGCCCCCAGCGGGGGGAGGGCAGATACGCAGTATTTT.

This clone occurred a few times. The chain carries TRBV30 and TRBJ1-2, with 8 bases aligning to TRBD1. This CDR3 is built from 14 residues. Per the germline V gene, CDR1 is GTSNPN and CDR2 is SVGIG (reference sequence). The ends lost 1 base at V and 7 bases at J; junction bases unmatched: 8. The CDR3 here is CAWSGKTGAAGYTF. Here the CDR3 DNA reads TGTGCCTGGAGTGGCAAGACAGGGGCGGCTGGCTACACCTTC.

The chain joins TRBV30 to TRBJ2-5, with 7 bases identical to TRBD1. Germline assignment: CDR1 GTSNPN and CDR2 SVGIG (reference sequence). The V and J ends lost 2 bases and 0 bases, in that order; junction bases with no gene match: 3. The CDR3 length is 14 residues. CDR3 DNA sequence: TGTGCCTGGAGTCCTGGGACAGACCAAGAGACCCAGTACTTC. This translates into CAWSPGTDQETQYF. The full variable domain, with the rest looked up from reference TRBV30 and TRBJ2-5, is SQTIHQWPATLVQPVGSPLSLECTVEGTSNPNLYWYRQAAGRGLQLLFYSVGIGQISSEVPQNLSASRPQDRQFILSSKKLLLSDSGFYLCAWSPGTDQETQYFGPGTRLLVL.

V is TRBV3-1 (or the pseudogene TRBV3-2) and J is TRBJ2-1; 7 positions agree with TRBD2. The CDR3 extends over 13 amino acids. Looked up from germline, CDR1 is LGHDT and CDR2 is YNNKEL (reference sequence). Germline trimming cut 3 bases from V and 12 bases from J; bases unmatched to any gene: 8. The CDR3 reads CASSHYSGLGQFF. CDR3 DNA: TGTGCCAGCAGCCATTATAGCGGGTTGGGGCAGTTCTTC.

The chain employs TRBV5-1 and TRBJ1-6, with a possible D match to TRBD1 (5 bases). The CDR3 is made up of 16 amino acids. The V end was cut by 0 bases, the J end by 5 bases, with 12 bases between. From germline, CDR1 is SGHRS and CDR2 YFSETQ. CDR3 sequence: CASSLVAVGDNSPLHF. CDR3 DNA: TGCGCCAGCAGCTTGGTGGCAGTAGGGGATAATTCACCCCTCCACTTT.

This chain links TRBV5-8 with TRBJ1-2, with 10 bases matching TRBD1. Trimming at V came to 4 bases and at J to 2 bases, leaving 5 bases not matched to a gene. Germline V gene data show CDR1 as SGHTS and CDR2 as YDEGEE. The CDR3 contains 15 residues. This CDR3 reads CASSIRQGANYGYTF. The CDR3 region has the DNA TGTGCCAGCAGCATCCGACAGGGGGCAAACTATGGCTACACCTTC.

This clone showed up many times. This sequence joins TRBV11-2 and TRBJ1-2, with 8 bases aligning to TRBD1. The CDR3 length is 14 residues. With V trimmed by 0 bases and J by 6 bases, 3 bases remained unmatched. Germline values: CDR1 SGHAT, CDR2 FQNNGV. CDR3: CASSLERTGNGYTF. Here the CDR3 DNA reads TGTGCCAGCAGCTTAGAAAGGACAGGGAATGGCTACACCTTC.

The rearrangement links TRBV18 to TRBJ2-2, with 11 bases fitting TRBD1. CDR1 KGHSH and CDR2 LQKENI come from the germline V gene. The CDR3 length is 16 residues. Trimming took 4 bases from V and 7 from J; bases not matched to a gene: 8. The CDR3 here is CASSLRTGGKDGELFF. The CDR3 region has the DNA TGTGCCAGCTCACTACGGACAGGGGGCAAAGACGGGGAGCTGTTTTTT.

V and J are TRBV10-3 and TRBJ1-1; 8 bases agree with TRBD1. V shed 4 bases, J shed 6 bases, and the junction held 10 bases outside the gene matches. CDR1 and CDR2 from the germline V gene are ENHRY and SYGVKD. The CDR3 extends over 15 amino acids. CDR3 sequence reads: CAISGTLGQGAEAFF. CDR3 coding DNA: TGTGCCATCAGTGGCACCTTAGGACAGGGCGCTGAAGCTTTCTTT.

The V gene is TRBV7-2, the J gene TRBJ2-7; TRBD1 matches at 11 bases. The V gene end was trimmed by 4 bases and the J gene end by 3 bases; junction bases not matched to a gene: 5. CDR1 is SGHTA and CDR2 is FQGNSA in the germline V gene. The CDR3 loop spans 15 amino acids. DNA for the CDR3: TGTGCCAGCAGCTGGGGGACAGGGGGTCACTACGAGCAGTACTTC. The encoded protein is CASSWGTGGHYEQYF.

The genes are TRBV5-6 and TRBJ2-1, with 11 positions matching TRBD2. This CDR3 region has 15 residues. Per the germline V gene, CDR1 is SGHDT and CDR2 is YYEEEE. J gave up 7 bases and V 1 base, and 4 bases lay outside the gene matches. The CDR3 loop is CASSLLAGGPNEQFF. In DNA form, the CDR3 reads TGTGCCAGCAGCTTGTTAGCGGGAGGGCCTAATGAGCAGTTCTTC.

CDR3 nucleotide sequence: TGTGCCAGCAGCCCGATAGGGACCAGGAGCGGGGAGCAGTACTTC. Its protein is CASSPIGTRSGEQYF. V usage is TRBV11-2 and J usage is TRBJ2-7; a possible D gene is TRBD2 (6 bases). This CDR3 comprises 15 residues. Trimming took off 5 bases at V and 7 bases at J, with 21 bases between the two ends. The germline gives CDR1 SGHAT, CDR2 FQNNGV.

The J gene is TRBJ2-1, the V gene TRBV19; 11 nucleotides match TRBD2. The CDR3 has 16 residues. Germline lookup yields CDR1 LNHDA and CDR2 SQIVND (reference sequence). The junction had 11 bases not matched to a gene; V was cut back by 6 bases and J by 7 bases. The chain's CDR3 is CASSPWLAGGHNEQFF. CDR3 DNA: TGTGCCAGTAGCCCATGGTTAGCGGGGGGGCATAATGAGCAGTTCTTC.

This rearrangement joins TRBV10-3 to TRBJ1-5; D is undetermined. The CDR3 is 14 amino acids. Between the trimmed V and J ends, which lost 4 bases and 2 bases, there was a span of 9 bases. Per germline, CDR1 ENHRY and CDR2 SYGVKD. The CDR3 reads CAISAQYGNQPQHF. For the CDR3, the DNA is TGTGCCATCAGTGCTCAGTACGGCAATCAGCCCCAGCATTTT.

This CDR3 is CASSEESLALTYEQYF. As DNA, the CDR3 is TGTGCCAGCAGTGAAGAAAGTCTAGCGCTGACCTACGAGCAGTACTTC. The chain employs TRBV6-1 and TRBJ2-7; possibly TRBD2 for D (6 bases). V was pared by 1 base and J by 2 bases, with 15 bases between. The CDR3 contains 16 residues. Germline V gene lookup returns CDR1 MNHNS and CDR2 SASEGT.

The V gene is TRBV2, the J gene TRBJ2-3; 7 bases fit TRBD2. The V gene end was trimmed by 3 bases and the J gene end by 0 bases; junction bases not matched to a gene: 6. Per the germline V gene, CDR1 is SNHLY and CDR2 is FYNNEI. This CDR3 contains 16 residues. The CDR3 coding sequence is TGTGCCAGCAGTGATGGGGGGAGGGCTAGCACAGATACGCAGTATTTT. Residues: CASSDGGRASTDTQYF.

The rearrangement joins TRBV15 to TRBJ1-2, with 10 nucleotides matching TRBD1. Germline V gene data show CDR1 as LNHNV and CDR2 as YYDKDF (reference sequence). The CDR3 covers 14 residues. The V and J ends lost 1 base and 7 bases, in that order; junction bases with no gene match: 3. The DNA of the CDR3 is TGTGCCACCAGCAGAGCGACAGGGGGCTCTGGCTACACCTTC. This translates into CATSRATGGSGYTF.